One sample yielded the 27 T cell receptor beta chains listed below, sequenced in a study of T-cell memory formation after mild COVID-19 (dated by TCRdb to the early 2020s). The library was produced with 5' RACE. Data came from an Illumina NovaSeq 6000. TCRdb cleaned the public reads at Q25 with fastp, built clones with MiXCR and kept in-frame beta chains. Entries that share a CDR3 protein sequence are merged under the most common genes and DNA. The sample table records hundreds of thousands of distinct CDR3 sequences; approximately 24% of these occur just once. The ten largest clones represent 8.8% of the sample. Sequenced input: PBMCs or a T cell subset sorted from them (not recorded which). These receptors originate from an adult woman who had mild COVID-19 (a few samples of this study predate the infection). The sample titles of this study are shuffled in the database, so cell type and time point are left out; the donor was told from shared clones.

The chain links TRBV10-3 to TRBJ1-4; 9 nucleotides line up with TRBD1. CDR1 and CDR2 (germline): ENHRY, SYGVKD. The CDR3 runs 19 residues. V was clipped by 3 bases and J by 7 bases; unmatched bases: 18. The CDR3 sequence: CAISDPDYESGTGSEKLFF. The CDR3, as DNA: TGTGCCATCAGTGACCCCGACTACGAATCCGGGACAGGGTCTGAAAAACTGTTTTTT.

This clonotype was seen a few times. The J gene is TRBJ1-2, the V gene TRBV29-1, with 8 positions matching TRBD1. Trimming removed 4 bases from V and 11 bases from J; junction bases left unmatched: 9. CDR1 and CDR2 from the germline V gene are SQVTM and ANQGSEA. The CDR3 loop spans 12 amino acids. This CDR3 reads CSVGGQGKGYTF. The DNA for the CDR3 is TGCAGCGTTGGAGGACAGGGAAAGGGATACACCTTC. Full variable domain (missing parts from reference TRBV29-1 and TRBJ1-2): SAVISQKPSRDICQRGTSLTIQCQVDSQVTMMFWYRQQPGQSLTLIATANQGSEATYESGFVIDKFPISRPNLTFSTLTVSNMSPEDSSIYLCSVGGQGKGYTFGSGTRLTVV.

This clonotype was recorded a few times. The rearrangement joins TRBV13 to TRBJ2-3; perhaps TRBD1 as D (6 bases). There are 17 residues in the CDR3. Germline lookup yields CDR1 PRHDT and CDR2 FYEKMQ (reference sequence). Between the trimmed V and J ends, which lost 7 bases and 4 bases, there was a span of 24 bases. The CDR3 coding sequence is TGTGCCAGCACTCTAGGACTCCTCGGGACATCTCCAGATACGCAGTATTTT. Its protein product is CASTLGLLGTSPDTQYF.

This clonotype was seen a handful of times. This chain uses TRBV3-1 with TRBJ1-1; D possibly corresponds to TRBD1 (6 bases). Trimming shortened V by 5 bases and J by 0 bases, and 10 bases separated the two germline ends. The CDR3 runs 14 residues. Germline V gene lookup returns CDR1 LGHDT and CDR2 YNNKEL (reference sequence). CDR3 DNA sequence: TGTGCCAGCAGCACCGGGACACTGAACACTGAAGCTTTCTTT. This sequence encodes CASSTGTLNTEAFF.

V and J are TRBV24-1 and TRBJ2-1, with a weak D call TRBD2 (6 bases). Germline values: CDR1 KGHDR, CDR2 SFDVKD. The CDR3 contains 16 residues. V lost 2 bases and J lost 7, with 17 bases in between. This chain's CDR3 is CATSDSGVPGGNEQFF. DNA for the CDR3: TGTGCCACCAGTGATTCGGGGGTCCCCGGGGGTAATGAGCAGTTCTTC.

There are a few counts of this clonotype. The gene calls are TRBV4-3 and TRBJ2-6; 8 bases are shared with TRBD2. V dropped 4 bases and J dropped 0; count of bases not matched to a gene: 5. CDR1 and CDR2 from the germline V gene are LGHNA and YSLEER. CDR3 length: 17 residues. The CDR3 reads CASSPLAGGSGANVLTF. The CDR3 bases are TGCGCCAGCAGCCCACTCGCGGGAGGCTCTGGGGCCAACGTCCTGACTTTC.

This clonotype was seen more than once but under ten times. This chain uses TRBV29-1 with TRBJ2-3; perhaps D is TRBD1 or TRBD2 (6 bases each). The CDR3 is 14 residues long. Germline V gene data show CDR1 as SQVTM and CDR2 as ANQGSEA. The V end was cut by 0 bases, the J end by 6 bases, with 13 bases between. The CDR3 DNA sequence: TGCAGCGTTGAAGATCCTGGGGGGCGGGATACGCAGTATTTT. It translates to CSVEDPGGRDTQYF.

This clonotype turned up a few times. V usage is TRBV29-1 and J usage is TRBJ2-7; 10 bases align to TRBD2. Germline loops: CDR1 SQVTM, CDR2 ANQGSEA. This CDR3 has 15 amino acids. V gave up 4 bases and J gave up 3 bases; unmatched junction bases: 9. CDR3 amino acids: CSVVGLAVYLYEQYF. CDR3 nucleotide sequence: TGCAGCGTTGTAGGACTAGCGGTATACCTCTACGAGCAGTACTTC.

The chain carries TRBV5-1 and TRBJ2-5, with D perhaps TRBD2 (7 bases). The CDR3 is 17 amino acids. The V end lost 1 base, the J end lost 4 bases, and 20 bases lay between the germline ends. Germline V CDR1 and CDR2: SGHRS, YFSETQ. The chain's CDR3 is CASSLWRLGGLGETQYF. CDR3 coding DNA: TGCGCCAGCAGCTTGTGGCGCCTGGGGGGGCTAGGAGAGACCCAGTACTTC.

The chain carries TRBV7-9 and TRBJ2-2; the match to TRBD1 covers 9 bases. The trim removed 6 bases at V and 4 bases at J, leaving 3 bases unmatched. The CDR3 is 14 residues long. CDR1 and CDR2 (germline): SEHNR, FQNEAQ (reference sequence). The CDR3, as DNA: TGTGCCAGCAGACGGACAGGGGCCACCGGGGAGCTGTTTTTT. Its translation is CASRRTGATGELFF.

The V call is TRBV7-2, the J call TRBJ2-3; tentatively, D is TRBD2 (6 bases). The CDR3 has 14 amino acids. CDR1 is SGHTA and CDR2 is FQGNSA in the germline V gene. V was trimmed by 5 bases and J by 2 bases, leaving 11 bases between them. In DNA, the CDR3 is TGTGCCAGCAGCCTCCGGGACTTCACAGATACGCAGTATTTT. Translating gives CASSLRDFTDTQYF.

This sequence joins TRBV7-2 and TRBJ2-7, with TRBD2 matching 11 bases. The CDR3 consists of 15 residues. V was pared by 1 base and J by 7 bases, with 6 bases of the junction left unmatched. Germline CDR1 is SGHTA and CDR2 is FQGNSA. The CDR3 spells CASSLVLAGGGEQYF. In DNA form, the CDR3 reads TGTGCCAGCAGCTTAGTCCTAGCGGGAGGAGGGGAGCAGTACTTC.

This clonotype was seen only a few times. The rearrangement uses TRBV6-5 and TRBJ2-1; 9 nucleotides align to TRBD2. Trimming took 2 bases from V and 5 from J; bases not matched to a gene: 7. Germline V CDR1 and CDR2: MNHEY, SVGAGI. The CDR3 consists of 16 residues. This chain's CDR3 is CASSYRQLAGNNEQFF. The DNA for the CDR3 is TGTGCCAGCAGTTACCGGCAGCTAGCGGGGAACAATGAGCAGTTCTTC.

The chain couples TRBV29-1 to TRBJ1-1, with D perhaps TRBD1 (6 bases). The CDR3 has 12 residues. From germline, CDR1 is SQVTM and CDR2 ANQGSEA. The germline V and J ends were trimmed by 5 bases and 4 bases, with 11 bases remaining between them. The CDR3 DNA follows: TGCAGCGTTAACCAGGGGTTCACTGAAGCTTTCTTT. Translated: CSVNQGFTEAFF.

The rearrangement links TRBV3-2 to TRBJ2-3; the table assigns TRBD2, which was not confirmed against the DNA. TRBV3-2 is noted as a pseudogene. The CDR3 covers 22 residues. The CDR3, as DNA: TGTGCCAGCAGGCTTGGGACCGGGACTAGCGGGGAAGCAGAAGAGACCACAGATACGCAGTATTTT. Its translation: CASRLGTGTSGEAEETTDTQYF.

The V gene is TRBV7-3, the J gene TRBJ1-1; D not certain. This CDR3 region has 15 residues. CDR1 is SGHTA and CDR2 is FQGTGA in the germline V gene. V lost 1 base and J lost 0, with 9 bases in between. The CDR3 spells CASSLSNVMNTEAFF. DNA for the CDR3: TGTGCCAGCAGCTTAAGCAACGTGATGAACACTGAAGCTTTCTTT.

This clonotype was observed a few times. This rearrangement joins TRBV20-1 to TRBJ2-7, with TRBD2 matching 7 bases. Germline loops: CDR1 DFQATT, CDR2 SNEGSKA (reference sequence). V lost 5 bases and J lost 7; bases outside the gene matches: 14. This CDR3 contains 14 residues. The CDR3 loop reads CSAYGGGSSGEQYF. For the CDR3, the DNA is TGCAGTGCTTACGGAGGCGGGAGCTCGGGGGAGCAGTACTTC.

DNA of the CDR3: TGTGCCAGCAGCCTACAGGGGGCGCTAGGTCAGCCCCAGCATTTT. As protein: CASSLQGALGQPQHF. This chain uses TRBV12-3 or TRBV12-4 with TRBJ1-5; 9 bases are a match to TRBD1. There are 15 residues in the CDR3. V was pared by 6 bases and J by 6 bases, with 9 bases of the junction left unmatched.

In its sample, this clonotype was seen a few times. The V call is TRBV5-1, the J call TRBJ2-7; TRBD2 is a possible D gene (5 bases). Germline V gives CDR1 SGHRS, CDR2 YFSETQ. Trimming removed 0 bases from V and 4 bases from J, with 8 bases in between. The CDR3 consists of 13 residues. CDR3 loop: CASSLGREYEQYF. CDR3 DNA: TGCGCCAGCAGCTTGGGAAGGGAGTACGAGCAGTACTTC.

This rearrangement joins TRBV5-1 to TRBJ1-6, with 7 bases matching TRBD1. Germline CDR1 reads SGHRS; CDR2 reads YFSETQ. The CDR3 totals 16 residues. V was clipped by 4 bases and J by 6 bases; unmatched bases: 10. This chain's CDR3 is CASSQRTGAINSPLHF. The CDR3 DNA reads TGCGCCAGCAGCCAACGGACAGGAGCAATTAATTCACCCCTCCACTTT.

This clonotype was seen a handful of times. V gene TRBV5-1 combines with J gene TRBJ1-1; D is possibly TRBD1 (5 bases). CDR3 size: 13 residues. Per the germline V gene, CDR1 is SGHRS and CDR2 is YFSETQ. The V end lost 0 bases, the J end lost 6 bases, and 9 bases lay between the germline ends. The CDR3 loop is CASSLEGSAEAFF. The CDR3 region has the DNA TGCGCCAGCAGCTTGGAGGGGTCGGCTGAAGCTTTCTTT.

As regards this clonotype: A much bigger clone sits one base away, suggesting this may be a read error. The chain uses TRBV4-3 and TRBJ2-1, with 7 bases matching TRBD1. This CDR3 comprises 15 residues. V shed 0 bases and J 3 bases; nucleotides not matched to a gene: 2. Germline V lookup: CDR1 LGHNA, CDR2 YSLEER. For the CDR3, the DNA is TGCGCCAGCAGCCAAGAGGGACAGAGCTACAATGAGCAGTTCTTC. Its protein product is CASSQEGQSYNEQFF.

This sequence joins TRBV7-2 and TRBJ2-3; no definite D call. CDR1 is SGHTA, CDR2 FQGNSA, per germline. The CDR3 is made up of 12 amino acids. V shed 5 bases and J shed 6 bases, with 9 bases lying between them. The CDR3 protein is CASSVGRDTQYF. The CDR3, as DNA: TGTGCCAGCAGCGTCGGACGCGATACGCAGTATTTT.

This clonotype was seen repeatedly, ten times or more. CDR3 loop: CASSVDGQGRNEQFF. The DNA for the CDR3 is TGTGCCAGCAGCGTAGATGGACAGGGGAGGAATGAGCAGTTCTTC. The rearrangement links TRBV9 to TRBJ2-1, with 9 bases that match TRBD1. CDR3 length: 15 amino acids. The V gene's germline CDR1 is SGDLS and CDR2 YYNGEE. V lost 0 bases to trimming and J lost 7 bases; unmatched junction nucleotides: 5.

CDR3 protein: CASSATSSNEAFF. Written as DNA, the CDR3 is TGTGCCAGCAGCGCTACAAGTTCCAATGAAGCTTTCTTT. V is TRBV9 and J is TRBJ1-1; D call uncertain. Germline values: CDR1 SGDLS, CDR2 YYNGEE. This CDR3 comprises 13 residues. Between the trimmed V and J ends, which lost 3 bases and 7 bases, there was a span of 13 bases.

This clonotype was detected a few times. This sequence may be a read error, since a much larger clone differs from it by one base. This chain uses TRBV6-6 with TRBJ1-1; D unclear. Germline CDR1 and CDR2: MNHNY and SVGAGI (reference sequence). Between the trimmed V and J ends, which lost 2 bases and 1 base, there was a span of 5 bases. The CDR3 covers 13 residues. The CDR3 reads CASSYGKNTEAFF. CDR3 in DNA: TGTGCCAGCAGTTACGGCAAGAACACTGAAGCTTTCTTT.

This chain links TRBV6-1 with TRBJ2-1; 9 bases align to TRBD1. V was pared by 4 bases and J by 6 bases, with 10 bases of the junction left unmatched. The CDR3 spans 16 residues. Germline V lookup: CDR1 MNHNS, CDR2 SASEGT. This CDR3 reads CASSASRDRAPNEQFF. In DNA form, the CDR3 reads TGTGCCAGCAGTGCGTCCCGGGACAGGGCGCCCAATGAGCAGTTCTTC.